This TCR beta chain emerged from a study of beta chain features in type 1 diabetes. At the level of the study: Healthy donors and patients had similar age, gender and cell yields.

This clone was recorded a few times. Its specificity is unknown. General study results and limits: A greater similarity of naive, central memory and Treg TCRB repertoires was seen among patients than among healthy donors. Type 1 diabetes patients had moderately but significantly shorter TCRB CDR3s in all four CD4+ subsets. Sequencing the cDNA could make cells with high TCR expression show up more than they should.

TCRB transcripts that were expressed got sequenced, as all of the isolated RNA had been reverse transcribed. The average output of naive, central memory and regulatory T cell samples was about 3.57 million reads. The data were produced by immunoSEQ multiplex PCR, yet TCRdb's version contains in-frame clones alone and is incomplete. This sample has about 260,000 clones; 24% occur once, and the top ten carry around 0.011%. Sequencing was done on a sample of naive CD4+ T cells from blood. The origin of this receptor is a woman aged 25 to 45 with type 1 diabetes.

The CDR3 bases are TGTGCCAGCTCACCTGGAGCGGGAGGCCAAGAGACCCAGTACTTC. Protein: CASSPGAGGQETQYF. The gene calls are TRBV18 and TRBJ2-5, with 9 nucleotides matching TRBD2. This CDR3 is built from 15 residues. The germline CDR1 and CDR2 sequences are KGHSH and LQKENI. J lost 1 base, V lost 3 bases, and 3 bases had no gene match.